The rows below give T cell receptor beta chains drawn from one sample of a study of cytomegalovirus exposure and HLA in healthy donors. This table comes from immunoSEQ multiplex PCR, and its TCRdb copy is limited to in-frame clones, with some not included. The sample contains about 130,000 clones, 84% of which appear only once. Material for sequencing was PBMCs. The receptors here all came from a woman in her late teens or twenties in good health and CMV-seropositive. CDR3s include the opening cysteine and the closing phenylalanine or tryptophan. Fields, in order: V gene, clone size, CDR3 length, J gene, D gene, CDR3 DNA, CDR3 protein. D genes are given only for firm matches. The size of a clone is reported for some rows only, either as once, few or many, or as a class for expanded clones.

v_gene: TRBV30
abundance: .
len: 12
j_gene: TRBJ2-1
d_gene: .
CDR3nt: TGTGCCTGGAGTCCCATTAGCAGTGAGCAGTTCTTC
CDR3aa: CAWSPISSEQFF

v_gene: TRBV18
abundance: .
len: 14
j_gene: TRBJ1-6
d_gene: TRBD1
CDR3nt: TGTGCCAGCTCACGGGGACAGGGAGTTACACCCCTCCACTTT
CDR3aa: CASSRGQGVTPLHF

v_gene: TRBV19
abundance: few
len: 15
j_gene: TRBJ1-2
d_gene: .
CDR3nt: TGTGCCAGTAGTGGCCGGCGGGAAGGCGGAGATGGCTACACCTTC
CDR3aa: CASSGRREGGDGYTF

v_gene: TRBV5-1
abundance: once
len: 16
j_gene: TRBJ2-7
d_gene: TRBD2
CDR3nt: TGCGCCAGCAGCTTTACCGAGCGGGGGAGCTCCTACGAGCAGTACTTC
CDR3aa: CASSFTERGSSYEQYF

v_gene: TRBV9
abundance: .
len: 20
j_gene: TRBJ1-3
d_gene: TRBD1
CDR3nt: TGTGCCAGCAGCGTAGGGGGGGGGACAGGGCGCTATTACTCTGGAAACACCATATATTTT
CDR3aa: CASSVGGGTGRYYSGNTIYF

v_gene: TRBV6-6
abundance: .
len: 16
j_gene: TRBJ1-4
d_gene: .
CDR3nt: TGTGCCAGCACCTACGGGGTACTTGCAACTAATGAAAAACTGTTTTTT
CDR3aa: CASTYGVLATNEKLFF

v_gene: TRBV4-1
abundance: few
len: 16
j_gene: TRBJ1-4
d_gene: .
CDR3nt: TGCGCCAGCAGCCAAGATTTTCAGGGGTTCAGTGAAAAACTGTTTTTT
CDR3aa: CASSQDFQGFSEKLFF

v_gene: TRBV10-1
abundance: .
len: 11
j_gene: TRBJ1-1
d_gene: .
CDR3nt: TGCGCCAGCAGTTCAGAATGTGAAGCTTTCTTT
CDR3aa: CASSSECEAFF

v_gene: TRBV6-1
abundance: .
len: 16
j_gene: TRBJ2-5
d_gene: TRBD2
CDR3nt: TGTGCCAGCAGTGAACAGCGGGGGGGGAGTAAGGAGACCCAGTACTTC
CDR3aa: CASSEQRGGSKETQYF

v_gene: TRBV5-6
abundance: .
len: 12
j_gene: TRBJ1-6
d_gene: .
CDR3nt: TGTGCCAGCAGCTTGGCCCAGTCACCCCTCCACTTT
CDR3aa: CASSLAQSPLHF

v_gene: TRBV15
abundance: .
len: 14
j_gene: TRBJ1-6
d_gene: .
CDR3nt: TGTGCCACCAGCCGTGGGGGGGCCGGTTCACCCCTCCACTTT
CDR3aa: CATSRGGAGSPLHF

v_gene: TRBV19
abundance: .
len: 12
j_gene: TRBJ2-7
d_gene: .
CDR3nt: TGTGCCAGTAGTGCAGGGACTTACGAGCAGTACTTC
CDR3aa: CASSAGTYEQYF

v_gene: TRBV5-4
abundance: .
len: 16
j_gene: TRBJ2-5
d_gene: TRBD2
CDR3nt: TGTGCCAGCAGCTTGGCGGCTAGCGGGCCCCAGGAGACCCAGTACTTC
CDR3aa: CASSLAASGPQETQYF

v_gene: TRBV28
abundance: few
len: 15
j_gene: TRBJ2-3
d_gene: .
CDR3nt: TGTGCCAGCAGTTTGTCGGACTTCCGCACAGATACGCAGTATTTT
CDR3aa: CASSLSDFRTDTQYF

v_gene: TRBV29-1
abundance: few
len: 14
j_gene: TRBJ2-3
d_gene: .
CDR3nt: TGCAGCGTTGAAGACAGGCGGGGAACAGATACGCAGTATTTT
CDR3aa: CSVEDRRGTDTQYF

v_gene: TRBV12-5
abundance: .
len: 17
j_gene: TRBJ2-1
d_gene: .
CDR3nt: TGTGCTAGTGGTACCGTCCTCTCCGGGAGCTCCTACAATGAGCAGTTCTTC
CDR3aa: CASGTVLSGSSYNEQFF

v_gene: TRBV14
abundance: .
len: 14
j_gene: TRBJ1-1
d_gene: TRBD1
CDR3nt: TGTGCCAGCAGCCAAAGGACAGGGGACACTGAAGCTTTCTTT
CDR3aa: CASSQRTGDTEAFF

v_gene: TRBV6-4
abundance: .
len: 15
j_gene: TRBJ2-1
d_gene: TRBD2
CDR3nt: TGTGCCAGCAGACTACTAGCGGGGGAATACAATGAGCAGTTCTTC
CDR3aa: CASRLLAGEYNEQFF

v_gene: TRBV5-6
abundance: .
len: 12
j_gene: TRBJ1-2
d_gene: .
CDR3nt: TGTGCCAGCGGAACGGACAGCTATGGCTACACCTTC
CDR3aa: CASGTDSYGYTF

v_gene: TRBV7-9
abundance: many
len: 13
j_gene: TRBJ2-7
d_gene: .
CDR3nt: TGTGCCAGCAGCGCTTCCGGGACCTACGAGCAGTACTTC
CDR3aa: CASSASGTYEQYF

v_gene: TRBV7-3
abundance: .
len: 13
j_gene: TRBJ2-2
d_gene: .
CDR3nt: TGTGCCAGCAGCACCCTGGGCGATGGGGAGCTGTTTTTT
CDR3aa: CASSTLGDGELFF

v_gene: TRBV4-1
abundance: .
len: 13
j_gene: TRBJ2-2
d_gene: .
CDR3nt: TGCGCCAGCAGCCAAGAGCCAGCCGGGGAGCTGTTTTTT
CDR3aa: CASSQEPAGELFF

v_gene: TRBV5-4
abundance: .
len: 13
j_gene: TRBJ2-7
d_gene: .
CDR3nt: TGTGCCAGCAGCGGGCCTTCTATGGGCGAGCAGTACTTC
CDR3aa: CASSGPSMGEQYF

v_gene: TRBV18
abundance: .
len: 14
j_gene: TRBJ2-7
d_gene: .
CDR3nt: TGTGCCAGCTCACCAACAGGAATTAGTTACGAGCAGTACTTC
CDR3aa: CASSPTGISYEQYF

v_gene: TRBV21-1
abundance: .
len: 15
j_gene: TRBJ1-5
d_gene: .
CDR3nt: TGTGCCAGCATCCTCGACAGTTATAGCAATCAGCCCCAGCATTTT
CDR3aa: CASILDSYSNQPQHF

v_gene: TRBV5-4
abundance: .
len: 16
j_gene: TRBJ2-3
d_gene: TRBD1
CDR3nt: TGTGCCAGCAGCTTGGGACAGGGTTCTAGCACAGATACGCAGTATTTT
CDR3aa: CASSLGQGSSTDTQYF

v_gene: TRBV4-1
abundance: .
len: 19
j_gene: TRBJ1-6
d_gene: TRBD1
CDR3nt: TGCGCCAGCAGCCATAGCCTCCTCGGGACAGGTGAGTTATATTCACCCCTCCACTTT
CDR3aa: CASSHSLLGTGELYSPLHF

v_gene: TRBV6-1
abundance: .
len: 15
j_gene: TRBJ2-3
d_gene: TRBD2
CDR3nt: TGTGCCAGCAGTGTGGGCGGGGGGGGATCAGATACGCAGTATTTT
CDR3aa: CASSVGGGGSDTQYF

v_gene: TRBV7-2
abundance: .
len: 13
j_gene: TRBJ2-5
d_gene: .
CDR3nt: TGTGCCAGCAGCTTATACGGCGGAGAGACCCAGTACTTC
CDR3aa: CASSLYGGETQYF

v_gene: TRBV27
abundance: .
len: 16
j_gene: TRBJ2-1
d_gene: TRBD2
CDR3nt: TGTGCCAGCAGCCCTCTGGGCGGGAGCTCCTACAATGAGCAGTTCTTC
CDR3aa: CASSPLGGSSYNEQFF

v_gene: TRBV5-1
abundance: .
len: 15
j_gene: TRBJ2-3
d_gene: TRBD2
CDR3nt: TGCGCCAGCAGCTTCGCGGGGGGGCGGGAAGATACGCAGTATTTT
CDR3aa: CASSFAGGREDTQYF

v_gene: TRBV27
abundance: .
len: 14
j_gene: TRBJ1-2
d_gene: TRBD1
CDR3nt: TGTGCCAGCAGTCCCAGGGGGCAAGGCTATGGCTACACCTTC
CDR3aa: CASSPRGQGYGYTF

v_gene: TRBV7-9
abundance: once
len: 14
j_gene: TRBJ2-5
d_gene: TRBD2
CDR3nt: TGTGCCAGCAGCCCCGGGGAGGGGCGAGAGACCCAGTACTTC
CDR3aa: CASSPGEGRETQYF

v_gene: TRBV11-2
abundance: .
len: 16
j_gene: TRBJ2-7
d_gene: .
CDR3nt: TGTGCCAGCACCCTGGAGGGAACCTTTACCACCTACGAGCAGTACTTC
CDR3aa: CASTLEGTFTTYEQYF

v_gene: TRBV6-1
abundance: .
len: 14
j_gene: TRBJ2-3
d_gene: TRBD2
CDR3nt: TGTGCCAGTGATCCGGGACTAGCCACAGATACGCAGTATTTT
CDR3aa: CASDPGLATDTQYF

v_gene: TRBV12-5
abundance: .
len: 12
j_gene: TRBJ2-5
d_gene: .
CDR3nt: TGTGCTAGTGGTGGAGTCCAAGAGACCCAGTACTTC
CDR3aa: CASGGVQETQYF

v_gene: TRBV7-3
abundance: .
len: 13
j_gene: TRBJ2-1
d_gene: TRBD1
CDR3nt: TGTGCCAGCAGCCCTAACAGGGGCAATGAGCAGTTCTTC
CDR3aa: CASSPNRGNEQFF

v_gene: TRBV18
abundance: .
len: 13
j_gene: TRBJ2-7
d_gene: TRBD2
CDR3nt: TGTGCCAGCTTCAGTGGGACTAGCTACGAGCAGTACTTC
CDR3aa: CASFSGTSYEQYF

v_gene: TRBV19
abundance: .
len: 14
j_gene: TRBJ2-1
d_gene: TRBD2
CDR3nt: TGTGCCAGTAGTATTAGCGGGGTATACAATGAGCAGTTCTTC
CDR3aa: CASSISGVYNEQFF

v_gene: TRBV6-5
abundance: .
len: 14
j_gene: TRBJ2-3
d_gene: .
CDR3nt: TGTGCCAGCAGTCGGCTAGGTCGGGCAGATACGCAGTATTTT
CDR3aa: CASSRLGRADTQYF

v_gene: TRBV27
abundance: once
len: 16
j_gene: TRBJ2-6
d_gene: .
CDR3nt: TGTGCCAGCAGCCCCGGGTATTTCTCTGGGGCCAACGTCCTGACTTTC
CDR3aa: CASSPGYFSGANVLTF

v_gene: TRBV7-9
abundance: .
len: 16
j_gene: TRBJ2-2
d_gene: TRBD1
CDR3nt: TGTGCCAGCAGCTTTCCCGACAGGGGTAGGACCGGGGAGCTGTTTTTT
CDR3aa: CASSFPDRGRTGELFF

v_gene: TRBV7-9
abundance: .
len: 12
j_gene: TRBJ2-7
d_gene: .
CDR3nt: TGTTCCAGCAGCCGGGACAACTACGAGCAGTACTTC
CDR3aa: CSSSRDNYEQYF

v_gene: TRBV9
abundance: few
len: 14
j_gene: TRBJ2-4
d_gene: TRBD1
CDR3nt: TGTGCCAGCAGCGGCTTCGACAGGGATGACATTCAGTACTTC
CDR3aa: CASSGFDRDDIQYF

v_gene: TRBV2
abundance: .
len: 14
j_gene: TRBJ1-2
d_gene: .
CDR3nt: TGTGCCAGCAGTGAGAGGGGGAGTCCCTATGGCTACACCTTC
CDR3aa: CASSERGSPYGYTF

v_gene: TRBV7-9
abundance: .
len: 14
j_gene: TRBJ1-1
d_gene: .
CDR3nt: TGTGCCAGCAGCTTGTTCGAAGGGGGTTCTGAAGCTTTCTTT
CDR3aa: CASSLFEGGSEAFF